This is a list of T cell receptor beta chains from one sample in a study of long-term antiretroviral therapy in people with HIV. Libraries were prepared by immunoSEQ multiplex PCR; TCRdb keeps only in-frame clonotypes and omits some of them. Among some 30,000 clones listed, 80% to 95% were seen once. Sequences were derived from unsorted PBMCs, sampled roughly 5 years after starting antiretroviral therapy. These receptors all stem from a woman in her thirties or forties with HIV. CDR3s include the opening cysteine and the closing phenylalanine or tryptophan. D genes are given only for firm matches. Size is stated for part of the rows, as once, few or many counts, or as a class when the clone is expanded.

size: NA
J: TRBJ2-5
D: TRBD2
V: TRBV11-2
DNA: TGTGCCAGCAGCTTATGGCTAGCGGAAGAGACCCAGTACTTC
CDR3: CASSLWLAEETQYF

size: NA
J: TRBJ1-1
D: TRBD1
V: TRBV5-4
DNA: TGTGCCAGCAGCTCAGGGGGCTCGAACACTGAAGCTTTCTTT
CDR3: CASSSGGSNTEAFF

size: NA
J: TRBJ2-3
D: NA
V: TRBV5-6
DNA: TGTGCCAGCAGCTTAACTAGCACAGATACGCAGTATTTT
CDR3: CASSLTSTDTQYF

size: NA
J: TRBJ1-1
D: NA
V: TRBV5-1
DNA: TGCGCCAGCAGCGGAGTGACCGGGCAAAACACTGAAGCTTTCTTT
CDR3: CASSGVTGQNTEAFF

size: NA
J: TRBJ2-7
D: NA
V: TRBV7-2
DNA: TGTGCCAGCAGCCCAAGTCGAAGCCTTTACGAGCAGTACTTC
CDR3: CASSPSRSLYEQYF

size: NA
J: TRBJ2-2
D: NA
V: TRBV15
DNA: TGTGCCACCAGCGGAGGAGGGAACACCGGGGAGCTGTTTTTT
CDR3: CATSGGGNTGELFF

size: NA
J: TRBJ2-6
D: NA
V: TRBV5-1
DNA: TGCGCCAGCAGCACGGCGGTAGACTCTGGGGCCAACGTCCTGACTTTC
CDR3: CASSTAVDSGANVLTF

size: NA
J: TRBJ2-7
D: TRBD1
V: TRBV29-1
DNA: TGCAGCGCCACACAGACAGGGGGCGAGCAGTACTTC
CDR3: CSATQTGGEQYF

size: NA
J: TRBJ1-1
D: NA
V: TRBV5-1
DNA: TGCGCCAGCAGCTTTTTAGGCACTGAAGCTTTCTTT
CDR3: CASSFLGTEAFF

size: NA
J: TRBJ2-7
D: NA
V: TRBV15
DNA: TGTGCCACCAGCGAGCCGGGCCTCTCCTACGAGCAGTACTTC
CDR3: CATSEPGLSYEQYF

size: NA
J: TRBJ2-2
D: TRBD2
V: TRBV2
DNA: TGTGCCAGCAGGGAACTAGCGGCCTCGGGGGAGCTGTTTTTT
CDR3: CASRELAASGELFF

size: NA
J: TRBJ2-6
D: NA
V: TRBV4-3
DNA: TGCGCCAGCAGCCAAGATCCTAGAACCTCTGGGGCCAACGTCCTGACTTTC
CDR3: CASSQDPRTSGANVLTF

size: few
J: TRBJ2-7
D: NA
V: TRBV25-1
DNA: TGTGCCAGCAGTGAAAGGATAGGGGTCGAGCAGTACTTC
CDR3: CASSERIGVEQYF

size: NA
J: TRBJ1-3
D: NA
V: TRBV5-5
DNA: TGTGCCAGCAGCTTGGATTGGGTAGGCTCTGGAAACACCATATATTTT
CDR3: CASSLDWVGSGNTIYF

size: NA
J: TRBJ1-1
D: NA
V: TRBV30
DNA: TGTGCCTGGAGGCTACAGGGTTTTGGCACTGAAGCTTTCTTT
CDR3: CAWRLQGFGTEAFF

size: NA
J: TRBJ2-7
D: NA
V: TRBV15
DNA: TGTGCCACCAGCAGAGAGGCGGCCTACGAGCAGTACTTC
CDR3: CATSREAAYEQYF

size: NA
J: TRBJ1-1
D: NA
V: TRBV11-3
DNA: TGTGCCAGCAGCCTCCTGGGACGAAGTTTCTTT
CDR3: CASSLLGRSFF

size: NA
J: TRBJ2-1
D: NA
V: TRBV9
DNA: TGTGCCAGCAGCGTGCTAGGTCGTGGTGAGCAGTTCTTC
CDR3: CASSVLGRGEQFF

size: NA
J: TRBJ2-3
D: NA
V: TRBV7-9
DNA: TGTGCCAGCAGTTCCCCCTTAGGGGATACGCAGTATTTT
CDR3: CASSSPLGDTQYF

size: few
J: TRBJ2-1
D: NA
V: TRBV11-3
DNA: TGTGCCAGCAGCTTAAGTCCTAGCACCAATGAGCAGTTCTTC
CDR3: CASSLSPSTNEQFF

size: once
J: TRBJ2-7
D: TRBD1
V: TRBV2
DNA: TGTGCCACCCGACAGGGCAAGGGCTACGAGCAGTACTTC
CDR3: CATRQGKGYEQYF

size: few
J: TRBJ2-1
D: TRBD2
V: TRBV6-4
DNA: TGTGCCAGCAGTGAGGGACTAGGTCATGATGAGCAGTTCTTC
CDR3: CASSEGLGHDEQFF

size: NA
J: TRBJ2-5
D: TRBD2
V: TRBV2
DNA: TGTGCCAGCAGTGCAAGTAGCGGGGGAGAGACCCAGTACTTC
CDR3: CASSASSGGETQYF

size: once
J: TRBJ2-7
D: NA
V: TRBV30
DNA: TGTGCCTGGAGTGGGAGGGGCTACGAGCAGTACTTC
CDR3: CAWSGRGYEQYF

size: few
J: TRBJ2-2
D: NA
V: TRBV7-9
DNA: TGTGCCAGCAGCTTGCCCGGGACATTGAACACCGGGGAGCTGTTTTTT
CDR3: CASSLPGTLNTGELFF

size: few
J: TRBJ1-4
D: NA
V: TRBV5-1
DNA: TGCGCCAGCAGCTTGGACCCGAGCGGAGGAGAAAAACTGTTTTTT
CDR3: CASSLDPSGGEKLFF

size: NA
J: TRBJ2-3
D: TRBD2
V: TRBV10-3
DNA: TGTGCCATCAGTACAAATAGCGGGGGGCTAACAGATACGCAGTATTTT
CDR3: CAISTNSGGLTDTQYF